This TCR beta chain originates from a study of cytomegalovirus exposure and HLA in healthy donors. Study observations and caveats: Accurate predictions that matched the HLA-A and HLA-B alleles of most subjects were reportedly made from TCR beta sequences. Further analysis was carried out later, and it showed several of the most significant clusters appearing linked to common viral pathogens.

Both 60 Vbeta primers and 13 Jbeta primers went into the PCR. Authors' processing steps: Later analysis identified tens of millions of unique TCR beta chains, roughly 11 million shared. TCRdb keeps only in-frame clones here, not all; method: immunoSEQ multiplex PCR. Clone size and V and J calls were adopted from that table, with D and trimming inferred from the DNA. The profile shows 150,000 to 200,000 clones, roughly 79% of them singletons. As for this clone: No antigen is known for it.

This CDR3 has 13 amino acids. Trimming pared 0 bases from V and 4 bases from J, leaving 6 bases between. Germline V gene lookup returns CDR1 LNHNV and CDR2 YYDKDF (reference sequence). The specimen sequenced was PBMCs. The V and J genes are TRBV15 and TRBJ1-1, with unresolved D. The sequence derives from a woman younger than 45 in good health and CMV-seropositive. CDR3 sequence reads: CATSRDWSTEAFF. CDR3 coding DNA: TGTGCCACCAGCAGAGATTGGAGCACTGAAGCTTTCTTT.